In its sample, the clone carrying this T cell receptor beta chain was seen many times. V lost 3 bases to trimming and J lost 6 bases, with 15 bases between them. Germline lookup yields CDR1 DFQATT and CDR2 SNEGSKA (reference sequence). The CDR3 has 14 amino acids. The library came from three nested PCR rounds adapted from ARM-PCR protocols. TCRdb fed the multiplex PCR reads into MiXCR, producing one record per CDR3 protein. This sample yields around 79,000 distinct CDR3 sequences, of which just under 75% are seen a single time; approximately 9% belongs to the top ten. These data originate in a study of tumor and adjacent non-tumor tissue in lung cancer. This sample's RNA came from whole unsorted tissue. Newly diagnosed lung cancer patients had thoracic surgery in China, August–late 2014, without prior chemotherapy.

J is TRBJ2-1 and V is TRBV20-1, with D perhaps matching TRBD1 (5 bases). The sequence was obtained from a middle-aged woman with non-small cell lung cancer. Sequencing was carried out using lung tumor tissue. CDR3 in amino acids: CSASRTFQGNEQFF. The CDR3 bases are TGCAGTGCTAGTCGGACATTCCAAGGCAATGAGCAGTTCTTC.